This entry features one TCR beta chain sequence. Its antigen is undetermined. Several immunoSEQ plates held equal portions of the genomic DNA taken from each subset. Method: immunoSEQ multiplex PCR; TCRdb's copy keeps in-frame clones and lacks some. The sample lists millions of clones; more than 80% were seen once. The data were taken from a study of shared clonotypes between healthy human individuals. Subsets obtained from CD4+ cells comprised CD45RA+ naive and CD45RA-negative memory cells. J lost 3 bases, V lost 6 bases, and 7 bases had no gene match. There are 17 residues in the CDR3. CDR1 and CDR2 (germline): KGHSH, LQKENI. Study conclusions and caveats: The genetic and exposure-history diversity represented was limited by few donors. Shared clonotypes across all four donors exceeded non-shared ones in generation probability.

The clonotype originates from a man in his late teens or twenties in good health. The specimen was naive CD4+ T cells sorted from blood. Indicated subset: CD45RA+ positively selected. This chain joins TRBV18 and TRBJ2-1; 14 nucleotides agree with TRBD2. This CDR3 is CASSVAGTSGSYNEQFF. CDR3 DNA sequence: TGTGCCAGCTCCGTGGCCGGGACTAGCGGGAGCTACAATGAGCAGTTCTTC.